A single sample is the source of the 4 T cell receptor beta chains below, sequenced in a study of shared clonotypes between healthy human individuals. Profiling relied on immunoSEQ multiplex PCR, and the TCRdb table lists in-frame clones only, not all of them. The sample contains about 510,000 clones, roughly 79% of which appear only once. Sequencing was carried out using PBMCs. The receptors here all came from a woman between 35 and 50 years old in good health. Some clones in this sample may be carry-over from other donors' samples.

This clone was counted many times. The rearrangement joins TRBV28 to TRBJ2-7, with D perhaps TRBD1 (5 bases). V lost 6 bases and J lost 0, with 9 bases in between. This CDR3 is built from 13 residues. Germline V CDR1 and CDR2: MDHEN, SYDVKM. DNA for the CDR3: TGTGCCAGCAGCTCAGGACACTCCTACGAGCAGTACTTC. Residues: CASSSGHSYEQYF.

This clone has a count of ten or more. The same CDR3 also results from other DNA sequences found in this sample. The chain uses TRBV5-1 and TRBJ2-7; possible D gene TRBD1, 5 bases. The CDR3 has 13 residues. Germline V gene sequence: CDR1 SGHRS, CDR2 YFSETQ. V dropped 1 base and J dropped 6 bases, with 11 bases sitting between them. The CDR3 loop reads CASSLRWGGEQYF. The CDR3 nucleotides read TGCGCCAGCAGCTTGCGCTGGGGCGGCGAGCAGTACTTC.

The rearrangement uses TRBV27 and TRBJ2-7; 7 positions match TRBD1. This CDR3 has 15 amino acids. CDR1 MNHEY and CDR2 SMNVEV come from the germline V gene (reference sequence). V lost 6 bases, J lost 0 bases, and 8 bases stayed unmatched. This CDR3 is CASSPDSGGSYEQYF. DNA for the CDR3: TGTGCCAGCAGCCCCGACTCAGGGGGCTCCTACGAGCAGTACTTC.

In its sample, this clone was seen a few times. The junction and the germline gene differ at one end; a read error may be behind it. The rearrangement uses TRBV7-9 and TRBJ2-1; D gene uncertain. Germline CDR1 SEHNR, CDR2 FQNEAQ (reference sequence). CDR3 length equals 14 residues. CDR3 amino acids: CASSEAHGYNEQFF. The DNA for the CDR3 is TGTGCCAGCAGCGAGGCCCACGGTTACAATGAACAGTTCTTC.